This T cell receptor beta chain was sequenced for a study of technical replicates of blood from a few donors. The repertoire was sequenced with immunoSEQ multiplex PCR; TCRdb's copy has only in-frame clones and lacks some. The sample lists about 79,000 clones; 75% to 95% were seen once. Germline lookup yields CDR1 LGHNA and CDR2 YSLEER. V dropped 0 bases and J dropped 4; count of bases not matched to a gene: 3. This CDR3 region has 15 residues. This sequence originates from a human donor in good health. Some clones in this sample may be carry-over from other donors' samples. The V call is TRBV4-3, the J call TRBJ2-3; TRBD1 matches at 8 bases. Sequencing was done on a sample of T cells isolated from PBMCs. The CDR3 DNA sequence: TGCGCCAGCAGCCAAGAAGCGACAGGGGCAGATACGCAGTATTTT. This codes for CASSQEATGADTQYF.